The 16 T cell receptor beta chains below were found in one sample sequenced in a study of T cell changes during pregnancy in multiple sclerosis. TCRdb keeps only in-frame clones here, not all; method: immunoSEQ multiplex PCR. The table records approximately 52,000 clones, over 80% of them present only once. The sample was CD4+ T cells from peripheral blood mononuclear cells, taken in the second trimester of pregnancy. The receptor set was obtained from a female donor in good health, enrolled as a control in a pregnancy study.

The CDR3 reads CASSPTGGVDYGYTF. CDR3 nucleotide sequence: TGTGCCAGCTCACCTACAGGGGGCGTCGACTATGGCTACACCTTC. J is TRBJ1-2 and V is TRBV18, with 9 bases that match TRBD1. J was trimmed by 3 bases and V by 3 bases; bases with no gene match: 5. Germline assignment: CDR1 KGHSH and CDR2 LQKENI. The CDR3 covers 15 residues.

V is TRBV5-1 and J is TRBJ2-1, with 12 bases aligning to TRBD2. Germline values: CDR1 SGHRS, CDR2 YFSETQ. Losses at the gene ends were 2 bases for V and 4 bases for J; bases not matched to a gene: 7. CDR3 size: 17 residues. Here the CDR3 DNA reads TGCGCCAGCAGCTTCCATACTAGCGGGGGGACTTACAATGAGCAGTTCTTC. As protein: CASSFHTSGGTYNEQFF.

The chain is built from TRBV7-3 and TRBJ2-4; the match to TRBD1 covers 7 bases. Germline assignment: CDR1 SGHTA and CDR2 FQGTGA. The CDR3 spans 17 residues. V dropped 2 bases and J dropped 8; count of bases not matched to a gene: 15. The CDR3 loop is CASSLGVAGGLRDIQYF. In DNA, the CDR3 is TGTGCCAGCAGCTTAGGAGTGGCAGGGGGTTTACGGGACATTCAGTACTTC.

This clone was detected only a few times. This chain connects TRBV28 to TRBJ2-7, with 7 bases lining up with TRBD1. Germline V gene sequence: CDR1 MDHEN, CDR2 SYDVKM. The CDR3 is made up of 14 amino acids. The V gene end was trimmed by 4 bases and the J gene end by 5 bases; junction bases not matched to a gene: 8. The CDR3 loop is CASSSGGVEDEQYF. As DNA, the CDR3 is TGTGCCAGCAGTTCAGGGGGAGTGGAAGACGAGCAGTACTTC.

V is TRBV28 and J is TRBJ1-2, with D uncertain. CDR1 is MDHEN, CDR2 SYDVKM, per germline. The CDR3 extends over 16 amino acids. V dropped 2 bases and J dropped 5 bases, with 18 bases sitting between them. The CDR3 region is CASSLAGTNGGYGYTF. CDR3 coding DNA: TGTGCCAGCAGTTTAGCCGGAACCAATGGCGGGTATGGCTACACCTTC.

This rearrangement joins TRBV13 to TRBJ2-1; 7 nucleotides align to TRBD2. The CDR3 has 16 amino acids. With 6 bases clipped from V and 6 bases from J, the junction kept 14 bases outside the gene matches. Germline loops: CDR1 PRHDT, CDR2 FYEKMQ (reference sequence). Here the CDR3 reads CASSSVPGLSGNEQFF. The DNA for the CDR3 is TGTGCCAGCAGTTCAGTCCCGGGACTATCCGGCAATGAGCAGTTCTTC. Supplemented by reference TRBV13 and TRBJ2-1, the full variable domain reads AAGVIQSPRHLIKEKRETATLKCYPIPRHDTVYWYQQGPGQDPQFLISFYEKMQSDKGSIPDRFSAQQFSDYHSELNMSSLELGDSALYFCASSSVPGLSGNEQFFGPGTRLTVL.

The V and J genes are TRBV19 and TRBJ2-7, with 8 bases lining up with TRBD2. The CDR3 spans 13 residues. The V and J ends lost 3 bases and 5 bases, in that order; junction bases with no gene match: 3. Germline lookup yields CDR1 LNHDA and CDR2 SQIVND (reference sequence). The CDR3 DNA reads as TGTGCCAGTAGTATCCAGCGGGAGAACGAGCAGTACTTC. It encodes CASSIQRENEQYF.

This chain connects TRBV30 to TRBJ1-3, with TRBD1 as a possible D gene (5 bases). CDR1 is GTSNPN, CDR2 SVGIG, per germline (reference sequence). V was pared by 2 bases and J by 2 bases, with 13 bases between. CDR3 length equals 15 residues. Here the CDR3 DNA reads TGTGCCTGGAGTCGTTCCTCGGGGGCTGGAAACACCATATATTTT. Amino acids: CAWSRSSGAGNTIYF. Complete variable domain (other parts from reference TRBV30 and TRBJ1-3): SQTIHQWPATLVQPVGSPLSLECTVEGTSNPNLYWYRQAAGRGLQLLFYSVGIGQISSEVPQNLSASRPQDRQFILSSKKLLLSDSGFYLCAWSRSSGAGNTIYFGEGSWLTVV.

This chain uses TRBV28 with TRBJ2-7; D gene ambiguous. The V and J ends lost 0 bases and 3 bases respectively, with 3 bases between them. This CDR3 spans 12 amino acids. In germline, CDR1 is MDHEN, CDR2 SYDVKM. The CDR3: CASSLWYYEQYF. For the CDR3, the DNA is TGTGCCAGCAGTTTATGGTACTACGAGCAGTACTTC.

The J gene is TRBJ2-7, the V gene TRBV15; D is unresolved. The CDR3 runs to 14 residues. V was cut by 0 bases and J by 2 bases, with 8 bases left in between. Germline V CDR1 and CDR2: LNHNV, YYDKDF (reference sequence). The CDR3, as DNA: TGTGCCACCAGCAGAGACCTTGTTACCTACGAGCAGTACTTC. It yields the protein CATSRDLVTYEQYF.

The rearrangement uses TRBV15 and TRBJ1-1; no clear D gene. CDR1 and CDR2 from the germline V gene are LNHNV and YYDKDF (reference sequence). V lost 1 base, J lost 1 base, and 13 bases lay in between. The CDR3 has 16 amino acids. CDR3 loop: CATSRVRWRQNTEAFF. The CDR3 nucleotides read TGTGCCACCAGCAGAGTTAGGTGGCGACAGAACACTGAAGCTTTCTTT.

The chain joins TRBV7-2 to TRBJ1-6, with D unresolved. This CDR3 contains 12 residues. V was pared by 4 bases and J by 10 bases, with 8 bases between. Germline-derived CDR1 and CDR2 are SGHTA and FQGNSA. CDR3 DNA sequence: TGTGCCAGCAGCTCCGACTTGTCACCCCTCCACTTT. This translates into CASSSDLSPLHF.

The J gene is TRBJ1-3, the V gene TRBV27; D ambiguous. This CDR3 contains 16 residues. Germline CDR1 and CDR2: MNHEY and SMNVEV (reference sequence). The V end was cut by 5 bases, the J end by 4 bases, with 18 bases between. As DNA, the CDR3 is TGTGCCAGCAGTCCAACCCGGGTTATGTCCGGAAACACCATATATTTT. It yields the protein CASSPTRVMSGNTIYF.

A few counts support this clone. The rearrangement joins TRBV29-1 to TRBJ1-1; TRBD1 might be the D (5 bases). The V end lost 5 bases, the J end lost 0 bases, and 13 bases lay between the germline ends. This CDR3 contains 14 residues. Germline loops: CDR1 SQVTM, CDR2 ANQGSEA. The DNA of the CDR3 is TGCAGCGTTAGGAGGGGAACCATGAACACTGAAGCTTTCTTT. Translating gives CSVRRGTMNTEAFF.

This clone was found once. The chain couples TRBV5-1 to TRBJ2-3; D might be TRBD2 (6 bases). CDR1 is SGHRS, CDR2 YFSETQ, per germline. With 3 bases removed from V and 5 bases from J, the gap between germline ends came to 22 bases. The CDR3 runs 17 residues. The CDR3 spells CASSSIGGPMRGDTQYF. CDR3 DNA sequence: TGCGCCAGCAGCTCCATAGGAGGGCCTATGAGAGGAGATACGCAGTATTTT.

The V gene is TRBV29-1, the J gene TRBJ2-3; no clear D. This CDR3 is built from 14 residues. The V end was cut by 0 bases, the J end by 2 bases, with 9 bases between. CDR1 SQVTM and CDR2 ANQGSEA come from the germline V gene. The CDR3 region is CSVEEARNTDTQYF. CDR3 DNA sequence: TGCAGCGTTGAAGAGGCCAGAAACACAGATACGCAGTATTTT.